Following are 7 T cell receptor beta chains from one sample sequenced in a study of blood T cell repertoires in COVID-19. Profiling relied on immunoSEQ multiplex PCR, and the TCRdb table lists in-frame clones only, not all of them. The table has approximately 170,000 clones, 89% seen once. The sample comprised PBMCs or T cells enriched from blood (not recorded which). The receptor set was obtained from a woman aged 18 to 35 who had recovered from COVID-19.

The gene calls are TRBV3-1 (or the pseudogene TRBV3-2) and TRBJ2-7; 7 bases match TRBD1. J gave up 0 bases and V 4 bases, and 6 bases lay outside the gene matches. The CDR3 sequence is 15 residues long. Looked up from germline, CDR1 is LGHDT and CDR2 is YNNKEL (reference sequence). The DNA for the CDR3 is TGTGCCAGCAGCCGACAGGGTGATGGCTCCTACGAGCAGTACTTC. Its protein product is CASSRQGDGSYEQYF.

As regards this clone: At one end, the junction sequence differs from germline, possibly due to a read error. The chain recombines TRBV28 with TRBJ2-1, with 7 bases identical to TRBD2. This CDR3 region has 13 residues. Germline V gene lookup returns CDR1 MDHEN and CDR2 SYDVKM. CDR3 in amino acids: CASGDGRYSEQFF. The DNA of the CDR3 is TGTGCCAGCGGGGACGGGAGGTACAGTGAGCAGTTCTTC.

The CDR3 DNA is TGTGCCAGCAGCGCAAGACTAGCGGGGTTGGCTAGCACAGATACGCAGTATTTT. Amino acids: CASSARLAGLASTDTQYF. The V call is TRBV7-9, the J call TRBJ2-3; 11 bases line up with TRBD2. V gave up 5 bases and J gave up 0 bases; unmatched junction bases: 10. CDR1 is SEHNR and CDR2 is FQNEAQ in the germline V gene (reference sequence). The CDR3 contains 18 residues. Full variable domain (rest looked up from reference TRBV7-9 and TRBJ2-3): DTGVSQNPRHKITKRGQNVTFRCDPISEHNRLYWYRQTLGQGPEFLTYFQNEAQLEKSRLLSDRFSAERPKGSFSTLEIQRTEQGDSAMYLCASSARLAGLASTDTQYFGPGTRLTVL.

V gene TRBV5-4 combines with J gene TRBJ2-5; D gene ambiguous. V dropped 4 bases and J dropped 2 bases, with 9 bases sitting between them. The CDR3 consists of 13 residues. Germline CDR1 SGHNT, CDR2 YYREEE (reference sequence). For the CDR3, the DNA is TGTGCCAGCAGCCCATCAACTCAAGAGACCCAGTACTTC. Residues: CASSPSTQETQYF.

This rearrangement joins TRBV2 to TRBJ2-7, with 13 bases matching TRBD2. The CDR3 totals 15 residues. Germline loops: CDR1 SNHLY, CDR2 FYNNEI. The V segment lost 7 bases and the J segment 2 bases; nucleotides outside the gene matches: 5. Here the CDR3 reads CASIRTSGSAYEQYF. As DNA, the CDR3 is TGTGCCAGCATCCGGACTAGCGGGAGCGCCTACGAGCAGTACTTC.

The rearrangement joins TRBV28 to TRBJ2-7, with 7 bases identical to TRBD1. Germline V gene lookup returns CDR1 MDHEN and CDR2 SYDVKM. This CDR3 comprises 14 residues. Trimming took 5 bases from V and 3 from J; bases not matched to a gene: 7. The CDR3 DNA is TGTGCCAGCAGTCTGACAGGGAACCTCTACGAGCAGTACTTC. Translating gives CASSLTGNLYEQYF. The variable domain in full, completed from reference TRBV28 and TRBJ2-7, reads DVKVTQSSRYLVKRTGEKVFLECVQDMDHENMFWYRQDPGLGLRLIYFSYDVKMKEKGDIPEGYSVSREKKERFSLILESASTNQTSMYLCASSLTGNLYEQYFGPGTRLTVT.

CDR3 amino acids: CASSWRGRGEKLFF. For the CDR3, the DNA is TGTGCCAGCAGTTGGAGGGGGCGTGGTGAAAAACTGTTTTTT. This rearrangement joins TRBV27 to TRBJ1-4; 7 nucleotides line up with TRBD1. J lost 7 bases, V lost 4 bases, and 6 bases had no gene match. Per germline, CDR1 MNHEY and CDR2 SMNVEV (reference sequence). CDR3 length: 14 amino acids.